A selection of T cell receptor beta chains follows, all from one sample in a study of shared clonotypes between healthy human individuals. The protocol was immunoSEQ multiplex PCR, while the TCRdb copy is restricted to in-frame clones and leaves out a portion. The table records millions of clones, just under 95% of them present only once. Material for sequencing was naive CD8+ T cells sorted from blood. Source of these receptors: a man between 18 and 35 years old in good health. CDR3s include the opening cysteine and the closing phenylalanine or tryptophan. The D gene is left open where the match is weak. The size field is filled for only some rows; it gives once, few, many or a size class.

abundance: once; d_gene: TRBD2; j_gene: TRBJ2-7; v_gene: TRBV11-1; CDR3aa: CASSFLAGGAYEQYF
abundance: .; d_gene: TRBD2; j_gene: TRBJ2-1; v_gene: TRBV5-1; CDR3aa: CASSVGLAANNEQFF
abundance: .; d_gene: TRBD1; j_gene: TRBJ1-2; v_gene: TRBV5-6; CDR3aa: CASSLGTGTGAGGYTF
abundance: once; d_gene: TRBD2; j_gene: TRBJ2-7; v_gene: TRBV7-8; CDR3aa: CASSLGLTSGSNEQYF
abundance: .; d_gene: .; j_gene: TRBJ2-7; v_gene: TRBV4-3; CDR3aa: CASSQGQNYEQYF
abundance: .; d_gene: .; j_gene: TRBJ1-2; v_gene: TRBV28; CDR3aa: CASSLTRDYGYTF
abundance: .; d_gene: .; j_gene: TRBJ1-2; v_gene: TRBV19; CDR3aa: CATSTDNYGYTF
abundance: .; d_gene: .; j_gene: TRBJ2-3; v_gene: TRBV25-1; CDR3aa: CASSDLWDTQYF
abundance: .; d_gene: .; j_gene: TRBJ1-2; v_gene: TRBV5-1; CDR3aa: CASSLGSNYGYTF
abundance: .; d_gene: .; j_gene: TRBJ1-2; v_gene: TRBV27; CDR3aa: CASRMKGASNYGYTF
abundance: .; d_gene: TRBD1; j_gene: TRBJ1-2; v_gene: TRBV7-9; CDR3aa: CASSLSGQGLEIGYTF
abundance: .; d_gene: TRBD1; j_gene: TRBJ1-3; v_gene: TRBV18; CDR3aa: CASSPDRADTIYF
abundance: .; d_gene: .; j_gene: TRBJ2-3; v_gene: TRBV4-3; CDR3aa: CASSQKAAMDTQYF
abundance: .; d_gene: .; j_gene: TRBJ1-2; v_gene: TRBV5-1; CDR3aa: CASSLSSGAGYTF
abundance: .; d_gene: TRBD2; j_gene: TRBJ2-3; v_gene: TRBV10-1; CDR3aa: CASSEWPSSGGYTDTQYF
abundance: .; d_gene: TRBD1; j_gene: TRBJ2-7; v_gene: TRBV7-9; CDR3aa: CASSSGTGRPYEQYF
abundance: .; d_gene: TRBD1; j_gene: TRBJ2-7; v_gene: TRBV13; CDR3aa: CASSSPGQGSYEQYF
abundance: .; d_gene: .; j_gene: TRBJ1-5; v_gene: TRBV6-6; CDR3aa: CASRSPDGPNQPQHF
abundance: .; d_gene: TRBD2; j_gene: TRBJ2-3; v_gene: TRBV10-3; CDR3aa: CAISESVGGSTDTQYF
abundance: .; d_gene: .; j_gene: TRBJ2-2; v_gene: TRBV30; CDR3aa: CAWSVGPRVDGELFF
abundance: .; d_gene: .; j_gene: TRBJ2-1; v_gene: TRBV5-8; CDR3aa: CASSLPQFEQFF
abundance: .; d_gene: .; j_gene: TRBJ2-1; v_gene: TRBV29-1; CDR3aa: CSVEPGSGGNEQFF
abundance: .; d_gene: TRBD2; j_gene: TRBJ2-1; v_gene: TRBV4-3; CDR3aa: CASSHSTSLAGVYEQFF
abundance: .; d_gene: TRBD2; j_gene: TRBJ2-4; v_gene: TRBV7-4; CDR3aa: CASSQPPSGRSKNIQYF
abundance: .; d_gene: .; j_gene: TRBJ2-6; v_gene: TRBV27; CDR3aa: CASRPVGPGANVLTF
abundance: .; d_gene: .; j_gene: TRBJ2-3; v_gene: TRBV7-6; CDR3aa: CASSSPPSQDTQYF
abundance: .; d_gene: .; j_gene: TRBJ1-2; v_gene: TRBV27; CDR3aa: CASSPSNGPVHYGYTF
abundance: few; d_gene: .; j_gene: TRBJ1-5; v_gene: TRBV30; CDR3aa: CAWTLASAREPQHF
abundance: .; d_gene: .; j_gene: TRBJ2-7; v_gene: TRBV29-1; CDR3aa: CSVKDYEQYF
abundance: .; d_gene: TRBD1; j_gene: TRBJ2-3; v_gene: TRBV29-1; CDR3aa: CSGTGVGDTQYF
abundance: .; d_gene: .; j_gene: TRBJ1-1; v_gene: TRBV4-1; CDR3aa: CASSQARAGMNTEAFF
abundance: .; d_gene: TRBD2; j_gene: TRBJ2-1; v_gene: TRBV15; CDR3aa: CATSTRLAGNNEQFF
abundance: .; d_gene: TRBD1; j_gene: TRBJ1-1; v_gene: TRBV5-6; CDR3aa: CASSYSGTATEAFF
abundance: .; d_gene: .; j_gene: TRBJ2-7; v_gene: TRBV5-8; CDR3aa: CASSLGLGSNPYEQYF
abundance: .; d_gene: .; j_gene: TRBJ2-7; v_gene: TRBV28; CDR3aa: CASSPPRGRVHEQYF
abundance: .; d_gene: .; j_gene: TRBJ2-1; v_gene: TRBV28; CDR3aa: CASWSGIGGEQFF
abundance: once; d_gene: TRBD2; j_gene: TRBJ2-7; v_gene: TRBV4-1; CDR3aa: CASSQDQETGGNYEQYF
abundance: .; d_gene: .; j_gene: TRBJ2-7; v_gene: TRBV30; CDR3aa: CAWRAWGPQEQYF
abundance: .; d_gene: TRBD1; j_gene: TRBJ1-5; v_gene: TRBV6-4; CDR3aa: CASRRDRGRFNQPQHF
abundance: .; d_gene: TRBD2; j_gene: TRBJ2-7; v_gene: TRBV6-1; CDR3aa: CASSVGLAGNYEQYF
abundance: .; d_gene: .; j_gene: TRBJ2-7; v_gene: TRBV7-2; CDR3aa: CASSLGVGGYEQYF
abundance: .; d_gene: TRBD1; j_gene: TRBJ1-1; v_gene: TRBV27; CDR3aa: CASSLETGAEAFF
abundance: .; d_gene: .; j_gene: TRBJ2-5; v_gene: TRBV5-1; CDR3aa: CASSGYREMSEETQYF
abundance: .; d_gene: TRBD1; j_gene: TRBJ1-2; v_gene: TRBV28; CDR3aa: CASSLTGPTVNYGYTF
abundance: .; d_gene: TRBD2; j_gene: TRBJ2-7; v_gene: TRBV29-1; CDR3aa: CSVVKRGSYEQYF
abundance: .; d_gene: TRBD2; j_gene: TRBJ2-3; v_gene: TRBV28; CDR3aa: CASSLAGWSSTDTQYF
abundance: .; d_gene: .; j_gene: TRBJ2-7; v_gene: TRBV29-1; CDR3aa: CSAGDATYEQYF
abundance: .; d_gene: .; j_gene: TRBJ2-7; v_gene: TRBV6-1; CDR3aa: CASSEARASSYEQYF